These 29 T cell receptor beta chains originate from one sample sequenced in a study of metastatic and nonmetastatic thyroid tumors. TCRdb re-analyzed the PCR reads through MiXCR. The sample yields about 19,000 clones, about a quarter seen once. Each patient came to thyroid surgery without any prior treatment (of any kind). The material sequenced was tumor tissue. The source is a female donor with papillary thyroid cancer or a benign thyroid nodule (not recorded which). Some clones in this sample may be carry-over from other donors' samples.

In the case of this clone: The final CDR3 position lacks the conserved phenylalanine or tryptophan, pointing to a likely read error. This chain joins TRBV6-2 or TRBV6-3 and TRBJ1-1; possibly TRBD1 for D (5 bases). This CDR3 has 10 amino acids. The germline gives CDR1 MNHEY, CDR2 SVGEGT. The V end was cut by 10 bases, the J end by 9 bases, with 12 bases between. CDR3 residues: CAIRSGQAFL. In DNA, the CDR3 is TGTGCCATCAGGTCGGGGCAAGCTTTCCTT.

This clone is labeled medium-sized. V and J are TRBV6-1 and TRBJ1-3, with unresolved D. CDR3 size: 14 residues. Germline loops: CDR1 MNHNS, CDR2 SASEGT. Trimming took 5 bases from V and 2 from J, leaving 10 bases between them. The CDR3: CASSRGVTGNTIYF. CDR3 sequence (DNA): TGTGCCAGCAGTAGAGGTGTGACTGGAAACACCATATATTTT.

The genes are TRBV28 and TRBJ1-1; D gene uncertain. The CDR3 spans 12 residues. V was clipped by 10 bases and J by 8 bases, with 17 bases between them. Germline values: CDR1 MDHEN, CDR2 SYDVKM. The CDR3 here is CAISAANPEAFF. Here the CDR3 DNA reads TGTGCCATCTCGGCCGCGAACCCAGAAGCTTTCTTT.

Notes on this clone: The junction differs from germline at one of its ends, possibly a read error. This chain links TRBV6-1 with TRBJ1-3; no clear D. Per the germline V gene, CDR1 is MNHNS and CDR2 is SASEGT. This CDR3 region has 16 residues. The DNA for the CDR3 is TGTGCCAGCATTGAAGATGGCGGATGCTCTGGAAACACCATATATTTT. This gives the protein CASIEDGGCSGNTIYF.

This clone was counted many times. Written as DNA, the CDR3 is TGTGCCAGCTCACCCCCACTTACCTCTGGAAACACCATATATTTT. Translating gives CASSPPLTSGNTIYF. V gene TRBV18 combines with J gene TRBJ1-3; D unresolved. Trimming took off 3 bases at V and 0 bases at J, with 9 bases between the two ends. There are 15 residues in the CDR3. Looked up from germline, CDR1 is KGHSH and CDR2 is LQKENI.

This chain connects TRBV14 to TRBJ2-3; no definite D call. V gave up 0 bases and J gave up 5 bases, with 6 bases separating them. The CDR3 is 13 residues long. Per germline, CDR1 SGHDN and CDR2 FVKESK. Here the CDR3 DNA reads TGTGCCAGCAGCCAAGACAAGCGAGATACGCAGTATTTT. The encoded protein is CASSQDKRDTQYF.

This sequence joins TRBV6-1 and TRBJ1-2, with D possibly matching TRBD1 (5 bases). The V end was cut by 6 bases, the J end by 1 base, with 12 bases between. CDR3 size: 14 residues. CDR1 MNHNS and CDR2 SASEGT come from the germline V gene. The CDR3, as DNA: TGTGCCAGCAGCGCAACGACAGTTAACTATGGCTACACCTTC. Encoded protein: CASSATTVNYGYTF.

Regarding this clone: One junction end does not reproduce the germline sequence, and a read error may be involved. Other DNA variants within this sample encode the same CDR3. The chain combines TRBV7-9 with TRBJ2-3, with 8 bases fitting TRBD2. Germline V gene sequence: CDR1 SEHNR, CDR2 FQNEAQ (reference sequence). This CDR3 contains 13 residues. CDR3 residues: CASSSGSSDTQYF. The CDR3 DNA follows: TGTGCCAGCAGCAGCGGGAGTTCAGATACTCAGTATTTT. The full variable domain, in which reference TRBV7-9 and TRBJ2-3 provide the parts outside the CDR3, is DTGVSQNPRHKITKRGQNVTFRCDPISEHNRLYWYRQTLGQGPEFLTYFQNEAQLEKSRLLSDRFSAERPKGSFSTLEIQRTEQGDSAMYLCASSSGSSDTQYFGPGTRLTVL.

This clone was seen many times. Other DNA sequences in this sample translate to the same CDR3. This chain uses TRBV4-2 with TRBJ2-6, with 11 bases matching TRBD1. The V gene's germline CDR1 is LGHNA and CDR2 YNFKEQ. The CDR3 runs to 18 residues. Germline trimming cut 7 bases from V and 0 bases from J; bases unmatched to any gene: 8. CDR3 residues: CASNRGQGAYSGANVLTF. The CDR3 coding sequence is TGTGCCAGCAACCGAGGACAGGGGGCTTACTCTGGGGCCAACGTCCTGACTTTC.

This clone was seen many times. V usage is TRBV2 and J usage is TRBJ1-1; D perhaps matches TRBD1 (5 bases). The CDR3 is made up of 14 amino acids. The germline V gene encodes CDR1 SNHLY and CDR2 FYNNEI. Trimming removed 8 bases from V and 0 bases from J, with 13 bases in between. CDR3 DNA: TGTGCCAGCGGGGGACGGACCATGAACACTGAAGCTTTCTTT. Its protein product is CASGGRTMNTEAFF. Using reference TRBV2 and TRBJ1-1 for the parts outside the CDR3, the full variable domain is EPEVTQTPSHQVTQMGQEVILRCVPISNHLYFYWYRQILGQKVEFLVSFYNNEISEKSEIFDDQFSVERPDGSNFTLKIRSTKLEDSAMYFCASGGRTMNTEAFFGQGTRLTVV.

This clone rates as medium-sized. The chain combines TRBV28 with TRBJ1-2; D unresolved. The germline V gene encodes CDR1 MDHEN and CDR2 SYDVKM. The V end lost 3 bases, the J end lost 6 bases, and 11 bases lay between the germline ends. The CDR3 covers 13 residues. This chain's CDR3 is CASSFYGIDGYTF. CDR3 in DNA: TGTGCCAGCAGTTTTTATGGAATTGATGGCTACACCTTC.

This clone was observed many times. This sequence may be a read error, since a much larger clone differs from it by one base. The sample has other DNA sequences that encode this CDR3 too. The CDR3: CASSLWGVSDTTNYGYTF. CDR3 sequence (DNA): TGTGCCAGCAGTTTATGGGGCGTGTCTGACACTACTAACTATGGCTACACCTTC. V usage is TRBV28 and J usage is TRBJ1-2, with D unclear. Trimming removed 0 bases from V and 0 bases from J, with 17 bases in between. Germline CDR1 MDHEN, CDR2 SYDVKM. The CDR3 extends over 18 amino acids.

The V gene is TRBV30, the J gene TRBJ2-3; unclear D gene. CDR1 GTSNPN and CDR2 SVGIG come from the germline V gene (reference sequence). Trimming pared 2 bases from V and 6 bases from J, leaving 6 bases between. The CDR3 is 11 residues long. CDR3 DNA: TGTGCCTGGAGTAGGTTGGATACGCAGTATTTT. Translated, it gives CAWSRLDTQYF. Variable domain in full (rest from reference TRBV30 and TRBJ2-3): SQTIHQWPATLVQPVGSPLSLECTVEGTSNPNLYWYRQAAGRGLQLLFYSVGIGQISSEVPQNLSASRPQDRQFILSSKKLLLSDSGFYLCAWSRLDTQYFGPGTRLTVL.

At least ten counts were recorded for this clone. V and J are TRBV3-1 and TRBJ2-1, with TRBD2 identical over 10 bases. In germline, CDR1 is LGHDT, CDR2 YNNKEL (reference sequence). This CDR3 spans 14 amino acids. Losses at the gene ends were 5 bases for V and 12 bases for J; bases not matched to a gene: 10. This CDR3 is CASSRVLAGVRQFF. DNA of the CDR3: TGTGCCAGCAGCAGGGTTCTAGCGGGAGTTCGGCAGTTCTTC.

The chain recombines TRBV20-1 with TRBJ1-1; no reliable D call. The germline gives CDR1 DFQATT, CDR2 SNEGSKA (reference sequence). V dropped 0 bases and J dropped 6 bases, with 11 bases sitting between them. The CDR3 covers 13 residues. Written as DNA, the CDR3 is TGCAGTGCTAGAGATGCGGGGAGGGCTGAAGCTTTCTTT. Its protein product is CSARDAGRAEAFF.

V gene TRBV27 combines with J gene TRBJ1-1; no clear D. Germline lookup yields CDR1 MNHEY and CDR2 SMNVEV (reference sequence). The CDR3 runs to 14 residues. Deletions cut 0 bases from V and 5 bases from J, with 10 bases between. CDR3 protein: CASSLSGRGTEAFF. The CDR3 DNA reads TGTGCCAGCAGTTTATCAGGGAGAGGAACTGAAGCTTTCTTT.

A few counts support this clone. The chain combines TRBV6-2 or TRBV6-3 with TRBJ1-5; 9 bases agree with TRBD1. V lost 2 bases and J lost 6; bases outside the gene matches: 5. Germline lookup yields CDR1 MNHEY and CDR2 SVGEGT. The CDR3 spans 15 residues. CDR3 in amino acids: CASSYGQGTAQPQHF. CDR3 in DNA: TGTGCCAGCAGTTACGGACAGGGGACGGCTCAGCCCCAGCATTTT.

The V and J genes are TRBV27 and TRBJ1-5; possibly TRBD1 for D (5 bases). Trimming removed 6 bases from V and 6 bases from J, with 15 bases in between. Germline CDR1 MNHEY, CDR2 SMNVEV (reference sequence). This CDR3 has 14 amino acids. CDR3 sequence (DNA): TGTGCCAGCAGCGGGGGGACCGGGCGTCAGCCCCAGCATTTT. Residues: CASSGGTGRQPQHF.

This clone is categorized as medium-sized (0.01 to 0.1%). The chain carries TRBV6-1 and TRBJ1-4; D may be TRBD1 (6 bases). From germline, CDR1 is MNHNS and CDR2 SASEGT. The V end lost 8 bases, the J end lost 4 bases, and 11 bases lay between the germline ends. The CDR3 spans 13 residues. The CDR3 here is CASAGTLNEKLFF. CDR3 DNA sequence: TGTGCCAGCGCGGGGACACTTAATGAAAAACTGTTTTTT.

This clone was picked up many times. The V and J genes are TRBV28 and TRBJ2-3, with D tentatively TRBD1 or TRBD2 (6 bases each). CDR1 is MDHEN, CDR2 SYDVKM, per germline. The CDR3 is 12 residues long. V lost 7 bases, J lost 11 bases, and 16 bases lay in between. CDR3 in amino acids: CASTTVGGRQYF. For the CDR3, the DNA is TGTGCCAGCACCACCGTCGGGGGCCGGCAGTATTTT.

The DNA for the CDR3 is TGCAGTGCTGGAGGACTAGCGGGAGGCTCTGAGCAGTTCTTC. Protein sequence: CSAGGLAGGSEQFF. This chain connects TRBV20-1 to TRBJ2-1; 14 positions agree with TRBD2. V shed 5 bases, J shed 9 bases, and the junction held 6 bases outside the gene matches. Germline values: CDR1 DFQATT, CDR2 SNEGSKA (reference sequence). The length of the CDR3 is 14 residues.

A remark on this clone: The junction differs from germline at one of its ends, possibly a read error. This chain uses TRBV2 with TRBJ2-5, with a tentative D call TRBD2 (6 bases). CDR3 size: 13 residues. Germline CDR1 is SNHLY and CDR2 is FYNNEI. The CDR3, as DNA: TGTGCCAGCAAGCGGGTAATCGGAGAGACCCAGCACTTC. Encoded protein: CASKRVIGETQHF.

This clone was observed a few times. A single base separates this from a much larger clone, so it may be a read error. The chain recombines TRBV10-2 with TRBJ1-5, with D uncertain. The V gene's germline CDR1 is WSHSY and CDR2 SAAADI. V lost 6 bases and J 5 bases, leaving 14 bases between the germline ends. CDR3 length: 14 amino acids. CDR3 protein: CASRTVGMYQPQHF. The CDR3, as DNA: TGCGCCAGCAGAACAGTGGGGATGTATCAGCCCCAGCATTTT.

Concerning this clone: A much larger clone differs from this one at a single base, so this may be a read error. The chain employs TRBV29-1 and TRBJ1-2, with D maybe TRBD1 (6 bases). Trimming cost V 6 bases and J 4 bases, with 12 bases left between them. There are 12 residues in the CDR3. Germline V gives CDR1 SQVTM, CDR2 ANQGSEA. The CDR3: CSVGAEFYGYTF. The CDR3 nucleotides read TGCAGCGTGGGGGCGGAATTCTATGGCTACACCTTC.

V usage is TRBV5-1 and J usage is TRBJ2-3; 14 bases fit TRBD2. The junction had 6 bases not matched to a gene; V was cut back by 2 bases and J by 4 bases. Germline V gives CDR1 SGHRS, CDR2 YFSETQ. This CDR3 spans 17 amino acids. This chain's CDR3 is CASSFLGLAGGADTQYF. CDR3 bases: TGCGCCAGCAGCTTCCTCGGACTAGCGGGGGGCGCAGATACGCAGTATTTT. Supplemented by reference TRBV5-1 and TRBJ2-3, the full variable domain reads KAGVTQTPRYLIKTRGQQVTLSCSPISGHRSVSWYQQTPGQGLQFLFEYFSETQRNKGNFPGRFSGRQFSNSRSEMNVSTLELGDSALYLCASSFLGLAGGADTQYFGPGTRLTVL.

This clone was counted at least ten times. V is TRBV18 and J is TRBJ1-6; TRBD1 matches 7 bases. This CDR3 has 15 amino acids. CDR1 is KGHSH, CDR2 LQKENI, per germline. V dropped 8 bases and J dropped 7; count of bases not matched to a gene: 11. CDR3 protein: CASRTGQPANSPLHF. As DNA, the CDR3 is TGTGCCAGCCGCACGGGACAGCCGGCCAATTCACCCCTCCACTTT. Using reference TRBV18 and TRBJ1-6 for the parts outside the CDR3, the full variable domain is NAGVMQNPRHLVRRRGQEARLRCSPMKGHSHVYWYRQLPEEGLKFMVYLQKENIIDESGMPKERFSAEFPKEGPSILRIQQVVRGDSAAYFCASRTGQPANSPLHFGNGTRLTVT.

The chain has TRBV25-1 and TRBJ2-2; D gene uncertain. CDR1 and CDR2 from the germline V gene are MGHDK and SYGVNS. This CDR3 is 14 amino acids long. With 3 bases removed from V and 3 bases from J, the gap between germline ends came to 8 bases. CDR3 sequence: CASSDKRDTGELFF. CDR3 DNA sequence: TGTGCCAGCAGTGATAAACGAGACACCGGGGAGCTGTTTTTT.

The chain couples TRBV20-1 to TRBJ1-6, with 7 nucleotides matching TRBD1. CDR1 is DFQATT and CDR2 is SNEGSKA in the germline V gene (reference sequence). J lost 5 bases, V lost 8 bases, and 12 bases had no gene match. There are 15 residues in the CDR3. In DNA, the CDR3 is TGCAGTTCTCCTCCCGGGACAGAACATAATTCACCCCTCCACTTT. This translates into CSSPPGTEHNSPLHF.

The chain uses TRBV5-1 and TRBJ1-1; D remains ambiguous. The CDR3 runs 15 residues. Trimming left V 0 bases short and J 1 base short, with 10 bases between. Germline V gene lookup returns CDR1 SGHRS and CDR2 YFSETQ. CDR3 DNA: TGCGCCAGCAGCTTGGCCCGGATTGGGAACACTGAAGCTTTCTTT. This codes for CASSLARIGNTEAFF. Together with reference TRBV5-1 and TRBJ1-1, the CDR3 gives the full variable domain: KAGVTQTPRYLIKTRGQQVTLSCSPISGHRSVSWYQQTPGQGLQFLFEYFSETQRNKGNFPGRFSGRQFSNSRSEMNVSTLELGDSALYLCASSLARIGNTEAFFGQGTRLTVV.